The clone carrying this TCR beta chain was picked up many times. The sample originates from a study of T cells in Graves' hyperthyroidism and ophthalmopathy. Study-wide background: Before treatment of any kind, peripheral blood was taken at initial diagnosis.

TCR beta CDR3 regions were amplified from RNA transcripts. HTBI primers were the set used in a first-round RT-PCR of the TCR CDR3. TCRdb called the multiplex PCR reads again in MiXCR, with one record for every CDR3 protein. Here the sample spans about 840,000 distinct CDR3 sequences, over 35% being singletons. This CDR3 region has 14 residues. In germline, CDR1 is LNHDA, CDR2 SQIVND (reference sequence). Unmatched junction bases numbered 5, after V lost 6 bases and J lost 5 bases. It was considered stable Graves' hyperthyroidism when ophthalmopathy did not progress within 18 months. Recently diagnosed hyperthyroidism of less than 2 months' duration affected patients aged 18 to 65.

This clonotype was obtained from a man aged 18-30 years with Graves' hyperthyroidism. Sequencing was carried out using blood. V and J are TRBV19 and TRBJ1-5; 9 nucleotides agree with TRBD1. CDR3 DNA sequence: TGTGCCAGTAGCAACAGGGGGCGGTATCAGCCCCAGCATTTT. Protein: CASSNRGRYQPQHF.